This T cell receptor (beta chain) was obtained from a study of T cell responses to AZD1222 COVID-19 vaccine. Whole-study findings and limits: Only a handful of AZD1222 recipients tested seropositive at baseline. A reported finding is that nearly half of spike-specific TCRs target unmutated variant regions.

Sequencing was performed with immunoSEQ multiplex PCR; in TCRdb, only in-frame clones are kept and a portion is missing. The sample yields 150,000 to 200,000 clones, 85% to 95% seen once. V shed 2 bases, J shed 2 bases, and the junction held 4 bases outside the gene matches. Germline lookup yields CDR1 SGHTA and CDR2 FQGNSA. This CDR3 is 16 amino acids long. Concerning this clone: What it binds is unknown.

V gene TRBV7-2 combines with J gene TRBJ2-3; 10 bases are shared with TRBD2. The material sequenced was peripheral blood, taken on day 0 of AZD1222 vaccination. The receptor was isolated from an adult in good health. The CDR3 nucleotides are TGTGCCAGCAGCTTAAGGACTAGCGGAACCACAGATACGCAGTATTTT. Translating it yields CASSLRTSGTTDTQYF.